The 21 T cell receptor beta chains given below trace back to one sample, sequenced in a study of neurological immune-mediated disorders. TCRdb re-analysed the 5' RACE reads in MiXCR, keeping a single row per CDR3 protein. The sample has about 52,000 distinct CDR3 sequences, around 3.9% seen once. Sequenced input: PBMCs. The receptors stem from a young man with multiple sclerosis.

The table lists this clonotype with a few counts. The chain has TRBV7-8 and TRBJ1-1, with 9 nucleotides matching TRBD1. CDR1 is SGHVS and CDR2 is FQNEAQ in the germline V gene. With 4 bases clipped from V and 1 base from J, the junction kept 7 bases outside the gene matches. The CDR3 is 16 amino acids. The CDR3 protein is CASSSNRGRTNTEAFF. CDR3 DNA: TGTGCCAGCAGCTCTAACAGGGGGCGAACGAACACTGAAGCTTTCTTT.

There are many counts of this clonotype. CDR3 nucleotide sequence: TGTGCCAGCAGCCCCGGACAGGGAGGTCACGATACGCAGTATTTT. It yields the protein CASSPGQGGHDTQYF. The chain combines TRBV7-9 with TRBJ2-3; TRBD1 aligns across 8 bases. CDR1 is SEHNR and CDR2 is FQNEAQ in the germline V gene (reference sequence). The V and J ends lost 5 bases and 6 bases, in that order; junction bases with no gene match: 10. CDR3 size: 15 residues.

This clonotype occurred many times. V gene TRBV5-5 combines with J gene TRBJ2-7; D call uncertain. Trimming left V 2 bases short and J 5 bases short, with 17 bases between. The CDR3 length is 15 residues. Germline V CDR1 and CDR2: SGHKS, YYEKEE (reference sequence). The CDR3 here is CASSFMGRLKNEQYF. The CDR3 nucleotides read TGTGCCAGCAGCTTCATGGGCCGCTTAAAGAACGAGCAGTACTTC.

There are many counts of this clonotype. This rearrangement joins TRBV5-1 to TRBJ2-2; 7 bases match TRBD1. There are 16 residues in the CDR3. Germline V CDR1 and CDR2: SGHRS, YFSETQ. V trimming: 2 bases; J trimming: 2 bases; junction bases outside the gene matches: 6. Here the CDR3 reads CASSFVRTGNTGELFF. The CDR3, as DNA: TGCGCCAGCAGCTTCGTCCGGACAGGCAACACCGGGGAGCTGTTTTTT.

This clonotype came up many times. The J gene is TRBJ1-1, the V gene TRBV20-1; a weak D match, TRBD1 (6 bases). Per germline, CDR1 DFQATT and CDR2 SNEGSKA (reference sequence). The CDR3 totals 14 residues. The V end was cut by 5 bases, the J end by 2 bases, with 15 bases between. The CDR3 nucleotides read TGCAGTGCTGCATCTAACAGGGTTAACACTGAAGCTTTCTTT. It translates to CSAASNRVNTEAFF.

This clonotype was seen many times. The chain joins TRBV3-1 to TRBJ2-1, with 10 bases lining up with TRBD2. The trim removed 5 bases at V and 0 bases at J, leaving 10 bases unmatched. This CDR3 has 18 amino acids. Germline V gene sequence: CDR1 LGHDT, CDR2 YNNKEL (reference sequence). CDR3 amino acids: CASSSASGGQSSYNEQFF. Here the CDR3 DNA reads TGTGCCAGCAGCTCGGCTAGCGGGGGACAATCCTCCTACAATGAGCAGTTCTTC.

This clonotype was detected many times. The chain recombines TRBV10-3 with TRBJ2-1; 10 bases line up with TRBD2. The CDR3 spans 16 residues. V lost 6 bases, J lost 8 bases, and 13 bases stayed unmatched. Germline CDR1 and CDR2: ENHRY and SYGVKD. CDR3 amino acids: CAISDTSGRAVHEQFF. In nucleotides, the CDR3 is TGTGCCATCAGCGATACGAGCGGGAGGGCCGTTCATGAGCAGTTCTTC.

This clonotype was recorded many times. CDR3 sequence (DNA): TGCGCCAGCAGTGAAGCGGGCGGGAGCCTCAGGGAGCAGTACTTC. Translating gives CASSEAGGSLREQYF. The J gene is TRBJ2-7, the V gene TRBV10-1, with 7 bases identical to TRBD2. The V segment lost 3 bases and the J segment 7 bases; nucleotides outside the gene matches: 12. This CDR3 spans 15 amino acids. The germline CDR1 and CDR2 sequences are WNHNN and SYGVQD (reference sequence).

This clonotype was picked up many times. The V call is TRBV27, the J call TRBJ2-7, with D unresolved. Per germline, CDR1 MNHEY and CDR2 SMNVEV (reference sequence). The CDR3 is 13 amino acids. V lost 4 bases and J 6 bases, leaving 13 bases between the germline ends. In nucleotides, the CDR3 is TGTGCCAGCAGTTCCCTGAGTCTAAGCGAGCAGTACTTC. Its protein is CASSSLSLSEQYF.

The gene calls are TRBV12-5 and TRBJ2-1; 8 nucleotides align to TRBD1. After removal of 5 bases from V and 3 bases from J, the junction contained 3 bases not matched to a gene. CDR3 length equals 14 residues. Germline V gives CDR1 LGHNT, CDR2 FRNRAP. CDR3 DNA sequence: TGTGCTAGTGGTAAGGGACAGGTCTACAATGAGCAGTTCTTC. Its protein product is CASGKGQVYNEQFF.

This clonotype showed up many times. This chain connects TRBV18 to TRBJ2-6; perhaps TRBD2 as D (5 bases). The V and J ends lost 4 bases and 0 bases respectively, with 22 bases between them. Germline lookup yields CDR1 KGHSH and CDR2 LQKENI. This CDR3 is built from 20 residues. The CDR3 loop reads CASSLLPPSGVASGANVLTF. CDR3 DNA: TGTGCCAGCTCACTTTTACCCCCTTCCGGGGTCGCCTCTGGGGCCAACGTCCTGACTTTC. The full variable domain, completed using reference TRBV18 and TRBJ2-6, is NAGVMQNPRHLVRRRGQEARLRCSPMKGHSHVYWYRQLPEEGLKFMVYLQKENIIDESGMPKERFSAEFPKEGPSILRIQQVVRGDSAAYFCASSLLPPSGVASGANVLTFGAGSRLTVL.

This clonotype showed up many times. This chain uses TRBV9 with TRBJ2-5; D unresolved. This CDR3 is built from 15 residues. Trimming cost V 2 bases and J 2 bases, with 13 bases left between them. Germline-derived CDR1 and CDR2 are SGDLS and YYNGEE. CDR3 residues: CASSVGVQRQETQYF. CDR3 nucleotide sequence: TGTGCCAGCAGCGTTGGGGTACAGAGACAAGAGACCCAGTACTTC.

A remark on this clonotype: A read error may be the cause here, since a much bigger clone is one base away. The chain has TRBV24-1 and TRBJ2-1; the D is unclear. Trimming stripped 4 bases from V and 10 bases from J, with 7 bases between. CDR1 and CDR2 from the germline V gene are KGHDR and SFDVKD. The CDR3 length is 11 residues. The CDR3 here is CATSEGKEQFF. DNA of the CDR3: TGTGCCACCAGTGAGGGGAAAGAGCAGTTCTTC.

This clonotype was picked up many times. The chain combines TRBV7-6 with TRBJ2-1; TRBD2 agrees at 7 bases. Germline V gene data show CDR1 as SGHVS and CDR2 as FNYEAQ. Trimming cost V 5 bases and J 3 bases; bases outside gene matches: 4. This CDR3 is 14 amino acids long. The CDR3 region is CASSVLAGYNEQFF. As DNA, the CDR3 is TGTGCCAGCAGCGTCTTAGCGGGCTACAATGAGCAGTTCTTC.

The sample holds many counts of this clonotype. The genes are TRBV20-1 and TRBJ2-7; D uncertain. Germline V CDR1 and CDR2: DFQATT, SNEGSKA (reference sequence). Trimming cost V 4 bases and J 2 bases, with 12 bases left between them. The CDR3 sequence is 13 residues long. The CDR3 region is CSAKYISPYEQYF. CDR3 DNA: TGCAGTGCTAAATACATCTCCCCCTACGAGCAGTACTTC.

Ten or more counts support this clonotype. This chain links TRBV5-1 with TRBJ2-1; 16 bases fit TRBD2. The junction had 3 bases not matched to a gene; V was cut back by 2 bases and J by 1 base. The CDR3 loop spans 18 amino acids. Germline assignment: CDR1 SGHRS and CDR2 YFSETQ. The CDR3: CASSLGTSGRGSYNEQFF. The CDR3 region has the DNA TGCGCCAGCAGCTTAGGGACTAGCGGGAGGGGTTCCTACAATGAGCAGTTCTTC.

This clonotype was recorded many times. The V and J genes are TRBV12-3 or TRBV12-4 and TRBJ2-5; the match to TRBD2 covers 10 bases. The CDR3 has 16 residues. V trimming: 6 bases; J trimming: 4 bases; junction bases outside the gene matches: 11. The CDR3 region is CASSPGERGGRETQYF. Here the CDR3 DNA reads TGTGCCAGCAGCCCCGGGGAGCGGGGGGGCCGAGAGACCCAGTACTTC.

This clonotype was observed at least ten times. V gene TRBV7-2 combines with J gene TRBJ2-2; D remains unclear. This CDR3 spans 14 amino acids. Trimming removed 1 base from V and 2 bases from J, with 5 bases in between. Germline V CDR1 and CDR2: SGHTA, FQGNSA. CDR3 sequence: CASSLGANTGELFF. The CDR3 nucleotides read TGTGCCAGCAGCTTAGGCGCCAACACCGGGGAGCTGTTTTTT.

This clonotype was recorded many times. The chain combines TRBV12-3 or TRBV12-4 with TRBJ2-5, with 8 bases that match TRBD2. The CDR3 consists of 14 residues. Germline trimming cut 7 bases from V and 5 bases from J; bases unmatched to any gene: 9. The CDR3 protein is CASTNRGGSETQYF. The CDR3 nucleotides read TGTGCCAGCACTAATCGGGGGGGTTCGGAGACCCAGTACTTC.

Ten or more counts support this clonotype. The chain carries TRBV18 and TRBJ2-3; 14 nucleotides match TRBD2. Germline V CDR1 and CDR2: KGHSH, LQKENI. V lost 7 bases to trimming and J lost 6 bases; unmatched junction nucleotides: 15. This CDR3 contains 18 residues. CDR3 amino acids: CASYPTGTSGSRTDTQYF. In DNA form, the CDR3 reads TGTGCCAGCTACCCGACGGGGACTAGCGGGAGTCGGACGGATACGCAGTATTTT.

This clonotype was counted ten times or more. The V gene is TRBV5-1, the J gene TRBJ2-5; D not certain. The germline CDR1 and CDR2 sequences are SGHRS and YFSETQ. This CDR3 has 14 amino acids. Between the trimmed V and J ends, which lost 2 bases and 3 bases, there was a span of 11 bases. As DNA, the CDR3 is TGCGCCAGCAGCTTACGTCGCCTTGAAGAGACCCAGTACTTC. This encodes CASSLRRLEETQYF.